Listed below are T cell receptor beta chains from one sample, sequenced in a study of blood T cell repertoires in COVID-19. Profiling relied on immunoSEQ multiplex PCR, and the TCRdb table lists in-frame clones only, not all of them. The profile shows approximately 100,000 clones, about 86% of them singletons. The sequenced sample consisted of peripheral blood. The receptors were sampled from a woman older than 75 with active or convalescent COVID-19. CDR3s include the opening cysteine and the closing phenylalanine or tryptophan. A D gene is named only where the DNA matches it firmly. Size tells how often a clone was seen (once, few, many) or the class of an expanded clone, and some rows leave it out.

clone_size: once; j_call: TRBJ1-2; d_call: TRBD1; v_call: TRBV4-1; cdr3_nt: TGCGCCAGCACAATGGACAGGGGTCCTGGCTACACCTTC; cdr3_aa: CASTMDRGPGYTF
clone_size: -; j_call: TRBJ2-5; d_call: -; v_call: TRBV6-5; cdr3_nt: TGTGCCAGCAGTAACACACGTCAAGAGACCCAGTACTTC; cdr3_aa: CASSNTRQETQYF
clone_size: -; j_call: TRBJ1-5; d_call: -; v_call: TRBV25-1; cdr3_nt: TGTGCCAGCAGTCTAGGGGATTTTTGGCAGCCCCAGCATTTT; cdr3_aa: CASSLGDFWQPQHF
clone_size: -; j_call: TRBJ1-6; d_call: -; v_call: TRBV5-5; cdr3_nt: TGTGCCAGCAGCTTTTTTGGGAGGTTTAAGGATTCACCCCTCCACTTT; cdr3_aa: CASSFFGRFKDSPLHF
clone_size: -; j_call: TRBJ2-2; d_call: -; v_call: TRBV21-1; cdr3_nt: TGTGCCAGCAGCAAAGTGCCCCCCCATAGCGGGAGGGCCGGGGAGCTGTTTTTT; cdr3_aa: CASSKVPPHSGRAGELFF
clone_size: few; j_call: TRBJ1-3; d_call: -; v_call: TRBV29-1; cdr3_nt: TGCAGCGTTGTGAGGGCCACTGGAAACACCATATATTTT; cdr3_aa: CSVVRATGNTIYF
clone_size: -; j_call: TRBJ2-3; d_call: TRBD1; v_call: TRBV27; cdr3_nt: TGTGCCAGCAGGGGGACAGTTGCGACAGATACGCAGTATTTT; cdr3_aa: CASRGTVATDTQYF
clone_size: once; j_call: TRBJ2-1; d_call: TRBD2; v_call: TRBV5-1; cdr3_nt: TGCGCCAGCAGGACTAGCGGGGGTTGGGATGAGCAGTTCTTC; cdr3_aa: CASRTSGGWDEQFF
clone_size: -; j_call: TRBJ2-3; d_call: -; v_call: TRBV4-2; cdr3_nt: TGTGCCAGCAGCCAAGGTAATACGCAGTATTTT; cdr3_aa: CASSQGNTQYF
clone_size: few; j_call: TRBJ2-7; d_call: -; v_call: TRBV29-1; cdr3_nt: TGCAGCGCCACGGCCGGCGGCGAGCAGTACTTC; cdr3_aa: CSATAGGEQYF
clone_size: -; j_call: TRBJ1-2; d_call: TRBD1; v_call: TRBV6-2/TRBV6-3; cdr3_nt: TGTGCCAGCAGTTACCAGGGGGCTTACACCTTC; cdr3_aa: CASSYQGAYTF
clone_size: -; j_call: TRBJ1-2; d_call: TRBD1; v_call: TRBV2; cdr3_nt: TGTGCCAGCAAGGGGGAGACAGGGTACGACTATGGCTACACCTTC; cdr3_aa: CASKGETGYDYGYTF
clone_size: -; j_call: TRBJ1-3; d_call: TRBD1; v_call: TRBV28; cdr3_nt: TGTGCCAGCAGCCACCTCAGGGGGCTCGAAAACACCATATATTTT; cdr3_aa: CASSHLRGLENTIYF
clone_size: few; j_call: TRBJ2-7; d_call: TRBD2; v_call: TRBV5-6; cdr3_nt: TGTGCCAGCAGTCTAGGACTAGCAACCTACGAGCAGTACTTC; cdr3_aa: CASSLGLATYEQYF
clone_size: -; j_call: TRBJ1-2; d_call: -; v_call: TRBV6-5; cdr3_nt: TGTGCCAGCAGTTCGGCCAGGGCAGAGCACAACTATGGCTACACCTTC; cdr3_aa: CASSSARAEHNYGYTF
clone_size: -; j_call: TRBJ2-3; d_call: TRBD2; v_call: TRBV6-2/TRBV6-3; cdr3_nt: TGTGCCAGCAGTCCCGGACTAGCGGGAGATACGCAGTATTTT; cdr3_aa: CASSPGLAGDTQYF
clone_size: -; j_call: TRBJ1-2; d_call: -; v_call: TRBV7-3; cdr3_nt: TGTGCCAGCAGCCCCGCGGGGCAAAGTGGCTACACCTTC; cdr3_aa: CASSPAGQSGYTF
clone_size: -; j_call: TRBJ1-5; d_call: -; v_call: TRBV19; cdr3_nt: TGTGCCAGTACCCTAGACCTTACTCCACAGCCCCAGCATTTT; cdr3_aa: CASTLDLTPQPQHF
clone_size: once; j_call: TRBJ1-2; d_call: TRBD1; v_call: TRBV28; cdr3_nt: TGTGCCAGCACCACCCCGGACAGGGGGGGGAAGTATGGCTACACCTTC; cdr3_aa: CASTTPDRGGKYGYTF
clone_size: -; j_call: TRBJ1-2; d_call: -; v_call: TRBV9; cdr3_nt: TGTGCCAGCAGCGTCAGTCAGGGATATGGCTACACCTTC; cdr3_aa: CASSVSQGYGYTF
clone_size: -; j_call: TRBJ2-2; d_call: -; v_call: TRBV30; cdr3_nt: TGTGCCTGGGCCGGGACACTGAACACCGGGGAGCTGTTTTTT; cdr3_aa: CAWAGTLNTGELFF
clone_size: -; j_call: TRBJ2-2; d_call: TRBD2; v_call: TRBV29-1; cdr3_nt: TGCAGCGCTGGAGGGGGACTAGCGGGGCCAAACACCGGGGAGCTGTTTTTT; cdr3_aa: CSAGGGLAGPNTGELFF
clone_size: few; j_call: TRBJ1-1; d_call: -; v_call: TRBV3-1/TRBV3-2; cdr3_nt: TGTGCCAGCAGCCACCGGGGGGCGTACACTGAAGCTTTCTTT; cdr3_aa: CASSHRGAYTEAFF
clone_size: few; j_call: TRBJ2-2; d_call: -; v_call: TRBV18; cdr3_nt: TGTGCCAGCTCACCGGAAACGGGGATGAACACCGGGGAGCTGTTTTTT; cdr3_aa: CASSPETGMNTGELFF